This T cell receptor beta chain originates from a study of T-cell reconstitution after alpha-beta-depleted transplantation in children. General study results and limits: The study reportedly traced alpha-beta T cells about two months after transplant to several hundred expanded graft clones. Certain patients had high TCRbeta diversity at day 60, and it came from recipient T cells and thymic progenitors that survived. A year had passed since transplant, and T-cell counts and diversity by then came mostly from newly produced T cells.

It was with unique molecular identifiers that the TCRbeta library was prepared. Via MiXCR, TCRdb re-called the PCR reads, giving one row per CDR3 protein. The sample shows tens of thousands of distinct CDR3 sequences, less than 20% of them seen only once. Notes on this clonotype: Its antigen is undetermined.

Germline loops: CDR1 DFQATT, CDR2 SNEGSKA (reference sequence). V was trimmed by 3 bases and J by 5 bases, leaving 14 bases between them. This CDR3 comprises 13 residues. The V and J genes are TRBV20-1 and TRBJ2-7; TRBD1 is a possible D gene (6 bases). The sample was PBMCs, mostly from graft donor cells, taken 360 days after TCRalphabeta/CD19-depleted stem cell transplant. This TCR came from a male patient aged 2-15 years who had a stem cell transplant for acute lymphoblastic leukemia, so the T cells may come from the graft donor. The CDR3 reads CSASRDMGHEQYF. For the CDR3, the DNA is TGCAGTGCTAGTAGGGACATGGGCCACGAGCAGTACTTC.